This T cell receptor (beta chain) was profiled in a study of low-dose radiotherapy and immunotherapy resistance in tumors. About the study: A total of 13 Gy over 26 weeks was given to Cohort 2 as 1 Gy per fraction every two weeks. At a dose of 200 mg/m2, intravenous cyclophosphamide was given every two weeks, one day before radiation and immunotherapy.

First-strand cDNA relied on TRAV- and TRBV-specific primers spanning alpha and beta chains. Over roughly 20 PCR cycles, TCRs were amplified from a constant-region primer and V-primer adapter. In vitro transcription served to amplify the mRNA that had been isolated. Using its own MiXCR run on the reads, TCRdb lists one record per CDR3 protein. The table has 65,000 to 85,000 distinct CDR3 sequences, about a sixth seen once. This clonotype has ten or more counts. The junction differs from germline at one of its ends, possibly a read error. The CDR3 is 14 amino acids. CDR1 and CDR2 from the germline V gene are SGHTA and FQGNSA. Time point indicated: after trial treatment. Treatment given: LDRT plus nivolumab, ipilimumab, low-dose cyclophosphamide and aspirin (RACIN trial). The study gave donors nivolumab, ipilimumab, aspirin, low-dose cyclophosphamide and low-dose radiotherapy.

The starting material was PBMCs, obtained after low-dose radiotherapy plus immunotherapy. This sequence was found in a male donor with prostate cancer. This chain links TRBV7-2 with TRBJ1-4; a possible D gene is TRBD1 (6 bases). CDR3 nucleotide sequence: TGTGCCAGCAGCTGGGGGACAACAAATGAAAAACTGTTTTTT. Translation: CASSWGTTNEKLFF.